This T cell receptor beta chain was captured by sequencing in a study of blood T cells in healthy people across ages. Study conclusions and caveats: Across the age range, TCR beta diversity per million T cells fell in a roughly linear way.

The authors ran a second PCR of 7 to 11 cycles using a sample-barcoded 5' primer and a J-beta primer mix. Each cDNA molecule received a tag from a template-switch adaptor that had 12 random nucleotides. CDR3-containing paired-end reads numbered at least 2.5 million in each sample. TCRdb re-analysed the 5' RACE reads in MiXCR, keeping a single row per CDR3 protein. The table shows about a million distinct CDR3 sequences, with 35% to 40% occurring only once. Per sample, a minimum of 7 million PBMCs were isolated. Of note for this clonotype: Its antigen remains unidentified.

Sequencing was performed on blood. This sequence was found in a man younger than 35 in good health.

CDR3 amino acids: CATSTGVRTEAFF. The CDR3 DNA follows: TGTGCCACCTCGACAGGGGTTCGCACTGAAGCTTTCTTT. V is TRBV6-2 or TRBV6-3 and J is TRBJ1-1; 8 bases map to TRBD1. The CDR3 spans 13 residues. The junction had 8 bases not matched to a gene; V was cut back by 10 bases and J by 4 bases. The germline V gene has CDR1 MNHEY and CDR2 SVGEGT.